The entry that follows covers one TCR beta chain sequence. Its specificity is unknown. This sample was included in a study of shared clonotypes between healthy human individuals. Both subsets, CD45RA+ naive and CD45RA-negative memory, were split from the CD4+ cells. Germline-derived CDR1 and CDR2 are ENHRY and SYGVKD. V lost 6 bases and J lost 5; bases outside the gene matches: 13. There are 16 residues in the CDR3. The table came from immunoSEQ multiplex PCR; TCRdb's copy has only in-frame clones and leaves some out. The repertoire holds 600,000 to 800,000 clones, 55% to 80% seen once, with 1.8% in the top ten. Study-level results: The study found approximately 5% of naive CD4 clonotypes shared across a handful of donors. The study drew on few donors, limiting represented genetic and exposure-history diversity. Richness estimates generally favored naive over memory subsets.

This receptor was identified in a woman in her twenties or thirties in good health. The sample comprised memory CD4+ T cells sorted from blood. Subset noted: CD45RA-negative fraction. V gene TRBV10-3 combines with J gene TRBJ2-3; 8 bases match TRBD2. This CDR3 reads CAIRAGSSGSQDTQYF. CDR3 in DNA: TGTGCCATCAGGGCGGGCTCGAGCGGGAGTCAAGATACGCAGTATTTT.